This T cell receptor beta chain was identified during a study of T cells after posttransplantation cyclophosphamide. Study-wide findings and caveats: Later post-transplant blood repertoires were often dominated by donor CD8+ memory clones.

Measured with immunoSEQ multiplex PCR; TCRdb has only the in-frame clones, and not every one. The specimen has approximately 27,000 clones, none found just once. On the day of bone marrow donation, the related graft donor provided peripheral blood. There are many counts of this clone. Its antigen is unknown. The specimen was PBMCs. The receptor comes from a man aged 45-65 years in good health, CMV-negative, and a related stem cell transplant donor.

The CDR3 reads CASSEWNREETQYF. In DNA form, the CDR3 reads TGCGCCAGCAGTGAATGGAACAGGGAAGAGACCCAGTACTTC. The genes are TRBV10-2 and TRBJ2-5, with D possibly TRBD1 on 6 matching bases. The CDR3 contains 14 residues. CDR1 and CDR2 from the germline V gene are WSHSY and SAAADI. V was clipped by 3 bases and J by 3 bases, with 11 bases between them.